A single sample is the source of the 2 T cell receptor beta chains below, sequenced in a study of beta chain features in type 1 diabetes. Reverse transcription of all isolated RNA meant that expressed TCRB transcripts were sequenced. Profiled with immunoSEQ multiplex PCR; TCRdb holds only in-frame clones, not every one. The data show 120,000 to 150,000 clones, with around 9.3% seen just once and approximately 1.3% held by the top ten. The sample comprised naive CD4+ T cells from blood. Receptors were obtained from a man younger than 35 in good health.

The chain combines TRBV4-2 with TRBJ2-2; D uncertain. Trimming removed 0 bases at V and 6 bases at J, with 11 bases between. CDR3 length: 15 residues. Germline V CDR1 and CDR2: LGHNA, YNFKEQ. This CDR3 reads CASSQERGAAGELFF. DNA of the CDR3: TGTGCCAGCAGCCAAGAACGAGGAGCAGCCGGGGAGCTGTTTTTT.

This clone was detected a few times. This sequence joins TRBV5-1 and TRBJ2-5, with unresolved D. The DNA end lines up better with TRBJ2-7; the J call may be wrong. This CDR3 region has 13 residues. Per germline, CDR1 SGHRS and CDR2 YFSETQ. CDR3 loop: CAGKNGRSYEQYF. The CDR3 DNA is TGCGCCGGTAAAAACGGTAGATCCTACGAGCAGTACTTC.